This paragraph reports one T cell receptor (beta chain). This entry is derived from a study of T-cell reconstitution after alpha-beta-depleted transplantation in children. It was with unique molecular identifiers that the TCRbeta library was prepared. Each CDR3 protein gets one entry after TCRdb re-called the PCR reads with MiXCR. The sample includes about 210,000 distinct CDR3 sequences, approximately 17% of them seen just once. V was pared by 5 bases and J by 9 bases, with 10 bases of the junction left unmatched. The CDR3 spans 14 residues. Germline values: CDR1 SGDLS, CDR2 YYNGEE. The TCR comes from a male patient aged 2 to 10 who had a stem cell transplant for acute lymphoblastic leukemia, so the T cells may come from the graft donor. The material sequenced was PBMCs, mostly from graft donor cells, taken 360 days after TCRalphabeta/CD19-depleted stem cell transplant. J is TRBJ2-2 and V is TRBV9; 7 bases align to TRBD2. In nucleotides, the CDR3 is TGTGCCAGCAGGGGAGGGACCGGAGAACGGGAGCTGTTTTTT. Encoded protein: CASRGGTGERELFF.